Below are 27 T cell receptor beta chains sequenced from a single sample in a study of cytomegalovirus exposure and HLA in healthy donors. Generated by immunoSEQ multiplex PCR, the TCRdb table keeps only in-frame clones and is missing some. This table has tens of thousands of clones, approximately 91% appearing once. Specimen: PBMCs. The receptors were sampled from a man younger than 40 in good health and CMV-seronegative.

The chain uses TRBV4-1 and TRBJ2-1, with 11 positions matching TRBD2. Trimming at V came to 0 bases and at J to 10 bases, leaving 5 bases not matched to a gene. Germline-derived CDR1 and CDR2 are MGHRA and YSYEKL. The CDR3 has 15 residues. CDR3 residues: CASSQELAGDLEQFF. The CDR3, as DNA: TGCGCCAGCAGCCAAGAACTAGCGGGAGATTTAGAGCAGTTCTTC.

In DNA, the CDR3 is TGTGCCACCTCTAGCGAATTATCCTACAATGAGCAGTTCTTC. It yields the protein CATSSELSYNEQFF. The rearrangement uses TRBV6-1 and TRBJ2-1; a weak D match, TRBD2 (6 bases). Trimming stripped 10 bases from V and 1 base from J, with 14 bases between. CDR3 length: 14 amino acids. Germline lookup yields CDR1 MNHNS and CDR2 SASEGT.

The rearrangement links TRBV18 to TRBJ2-2; D unresolved. The CDR3 covers 14 residues. The germline V gene has CDR1 KGHSH and CDR2 LQKENI. Trimming took off 6 bases at V and 3 bases at J, with 11 bases between the two ends. Here the CDR3 reads CASSRTRDTGELFF. DNA of the CDR3: TGTGCCAGCTCTCGTACACGGGACACCGGGGAGCTGTTTTTT.

This rearrangement joins TRBV15 to TRBJ1-4, with D perhaps TRBD1 (5 bases). This CDR3 region has 16 residues. Trimming cost V 2 bases and J 1 base, with 11 bases left between them. Germline assignment: CDR1 LNHNV and CDR2 YYDKDF (reference sequence). The CDR3 DNA follows: TGTGCCACCAGCAGAAGACGGGGGGTAACTAATGAAAAACTGTTTTTT. Translation gives CATSRRRGVTNEKLFF.

The genes are TRBV5-5 and TRBJ1-4; D call uncertain. V dropped 0 bases and J dropped 8 bases, with 8 bases sitting between them. In germline, CDR1 is SGHKS, CDR2 YYEKEE (reference sequence). This CDR3 comprises 13 residues. The DNA for the CDR3 is TGTGCCAGCAGCTTGGTTTCAGGCGAAAAACTGTTTTTT. Encoded protein: CASSLVSGEKLFF.

DNA for the CDR3: TGTGCCAGCAGCTTAACCCTCCTAAGACAGGGAGGAGGCAACGAGCAGTACTTC. As protein: CASSLTLLRQGGGNEQYF. The chain links TRBV7-6 to TRBJ2-7, with D maybe TRBD1 (7 bases). The CDR3 sequence is 18 residues long. Trimming cost V 2 bases and J 5 bases, with 25 bases left between them. The V gene's germline CDR1 is SGHVS and CDR2 FNYEAQ.

The J gene is TRBJ2-7, the V gene TRBV6-6; the D gene is possibly TRBD1 (6 bases). Trimming pared 2 bases from V and 6 bases from J, leaving 8 bases between. The CDR3 runs 12 residues. From germline, CDR1 is MNHNY and CDR2 SVGAGI (reference sequence). In nucleotides, the CDR3 is TGTGCCAGCAGTTACGCGACAGGCGAGCAGTACTTC. Protein: CASSYATGEQYF.

The chain joins TRBV6-6 to TRBJ1-4, with TRBD1 identical over 9 bases. Trimming removed 0 bases from V and 6 bases from J; junction bases left unmatched: 2. The CDR3 length is 15 residues. Germline loops: CDR1 MNHNY, CDR2 SVGAGI (reference sequence). CDR3 nucleotides: TGTGCCAGCAGTTACTCCGGGACAGGGTATGAAAAACTGTTTTTT. It translates to CASSYSGTGYEKLFF.

The chain links TRBV27 to TRBJ2-3, with D possibly matching TRBD1 (5 bases). V lost 5 bases to trimming and J lost 1 base, with 19 bases between them. Germline CDR1 is MNHEY and CDR2 is SMNVEV (reference sequence). The CDR3 contains 17 residues. The CDR3 DNA reads as TGTGCCAGCAGTCCGCCTCGGCAGGGTCAACGCACAGATACGCAGTATTTT. Protein sequence: CASSPPRQGQRTDTQYF.

V and J are TRBV27 and TRBJ1-2, with TRBD1 matching 10 bases. Germline V gene sequence: CDR1 MNHEY, CDR2 SMNVEV (reference sequence). The trim removed 5 bases at V and 4 bases at J, leaving 4 bases unmatched. The CDR3 runs 14 residues. CDR3 DNA: TGTGCCAGCAGTCCCGGACAGGGGGGCTATGGCTACACCTTC. Its translation: CASSPGQGGYGYTF.

The chain has TRBV9 and TRBJ1-1; D remains unclear. The CDR3 is 13 amino acids. Trimming removed 5 bases at V and 3 bases at J, with 11 bases between. Germline CDR1 SGDLS, CDR2 YYNGEE. CDR3 sequence reads: CASSFEVDTEAFF. The CDR3 nucleotides are TGTGCCAGCAGTTTTGAGGTCGACACTGAAGCTTTCTTT.

The chain uses TRBV7-2 and TRBJ1-1; TRBD1 matches 7 bases. Germline lookup yields CDR1 SGHTA and CDR2 FQGNSA. CDR3 length: 15 amino acids. The ends lost 4 bases at V and 1 base at J; junction bases unmatched: 6. The CDR3: CASSYQTGRNTEAFF. The CDR3 DNA reads as TGTGCCAGCAGCTACCAGACAGGGAGGAACACTGAAGCTTTCTTT.

J is TRBJ2-7 and V is TRBV6-1, with 10 bases matching TRBD2. Trimming removed 8 bases from V and 6 bases from J; junction bases left unmatched: 4. This CDR3 spans 12 amino acids. The germline gives CDR1 MNHNS, CDR2 SASEGT. The CDR3 sequence is CASRVAGGEQYF. The CDR3, as DNA: TGTGCCAGCCGGGTAGCGGGGGGCGAGCAGTACTTC.

The CDR3 sequence: CASSSQGLQYF. The CDR3 coding sequence is TGTGCCAGTAGTTCTCAGGGTTTACAGTATTTT. The chain links TRBV19 to TRBJ2-3, with a tentative D call TRBD1 (5 bases). CDR3 length: 11 amino acids. Trimming cost V 5 bases and J 12 bases, with 12 bases left between them. Germline V gives CDR1 LNHDA, CDR2 SQIVND (reference sequence).

Written as DNA, the CDR3 is TGTGCCAGCGAAGTTTCGGGACATCTTTCTGGAAACACCATATATTTT. Translated: CASEVSGHLSGNTIYF. The chain joins TRBV18 to TRBJ1-3, with D perhaps TRBD1 (6 bases). The V and J ends lost 8 bases and 1 base respectively, with 18 bases between them. CDR1 is KGHSH, CDR2 LQKENI, per germline. The CDR3 sequence is 16 residues long. The variable domain in full, completed from reference TRBV18 and TRBJ1-3, reads NAGVMQNPRHLVRRRGQEARLRCSPMKGHSHVYWYRQLPEEGLKFMVYLQKENIIDESGMPKERFSAEFPKEGPSILRIQQVVRGDSAAYFCASEVSGHLSGNTIYFGEGSWLTVV.

The chain recombines TRBV29-1 with TRBJ1-4; D remains unclear. CDR3 length: 10 residues. V lost 3 bases and J lost 11, with 7 bases in between. The V gene's germline CDR1 is SQVTM and CDR2 ANQGSEA. The CDR3 coding sequence is TGCAGCGTTGAGAACGGGAAACTGTTTTTT. Translated: CSVENGKLFF.

The V gene is TRBV7-9, the J gene TRBJ1-4; TRBD1 is a possible D gene (6 bases). The V end was cut by 4 bases, the J end by 0 bases, with 9 bases between. Germline-derived CDR1 and CDR2 are SEHNR and FQNEAQ (reference sequence). The CDR3 length is 15 residues. CDR3 nucleotide sequence: TGTGCCAGCAGCTCGAGGGGGACAACTAATGAAAAACTGTTTTTT. Residues: CASSSRGTTNEKLFF.

The chain recombines TRBV5-1 with TRBJ1-1; possibly TRBD1 for D (5 bases). The CDR3 is 14 residues long. V shed 2 bases and J shed 4 bases, with 12 bases lying between them. The germline V gene encodes CDR1 SGHRS and CDR2 YFSETQ. DNA for the CDR3: TGCGCCAGCAGCTTCAGGGATTTTGGCACTGAAGCTTTCTTT. Protein product: CASSFRDFGTEAFF.

CDR3 DNA sequence: TGTGCCTGGAGCCGACCCGGGGCTAAACAGGGAATCTCTGGAAACACCATATATTTT. It yields the protein CAWSRPGAKQGISGNTIYF. This chain joins TRBV30 and TRBJ1-3, with a possible D match to TRBD1 (6 bases). Trimming cost V 3 bases and J 0 bases, with 24 bases left between them. CDR1 is GTSNPN and CDR2 is SVGIG in the germline V gene (reference sequence). The CDR3 consists of 19 residues. Full variable domain (rest looked up from reference TRBV30 and TRBJ1-3): SQTIHQWPATLVQPVGSPLSLECTVEGTSNPNLYWYRQAAGRGLQLLFYSVGIGQISSEVPQNLSASRPQDRQFILSSKKLLLSDSGFYLCAWSRPGAKQGISGNTIYFGEGSWLTVV.

The V and J genes are TRBV28 and TRBJ1-2, with D hard to call. Trimming removed 6 bases at V and 8 bases at J, with 22 bases between. The germline V gene has CDR1 MDHEN and CDR2 SYDVKM. The CDR3 has 15 amino acids. The CDR3 spells CASSTLSAASGGYTF. CDR3 sequence (DNA): TGTGCCAGCAGCACCCTCTCAGCAGCCTCAGGAGGCTACACCTTC.

The J gene is TRBJ2-7, the V gene TRBV11-2; D not resolved. Trimming stripped 1 base from V and 7 bases from J, with 14 bases between. The CDR3 contains 14 residues. CDR1 is SGHAT, CDR2 FQNNGV, per germline. The CDR3: CASSLVSGSREQYF. CDR3 DNA sequence: TGTGCCAGCAGCTTAGTGAGTGGGTCTAGGGAGCAGTACTTC.

Here the CDR3 DNA reads TGCGCCAGCAGCCAACCCCGGGACAGGGGTTACGAGCAGTACTTC. Protein sequence: CASSQPRDRGYEQYF. V usage is TRBV4-1 and J usage is TRBJ2-7, with TRBD1 matching 10 bases. Germline trimming cut 2 bases from V and 4 bases from J; bases unmatched to any gene: 5. CDR3 length equals 15 residues. Germline CDR1 and CDR2: MGHRA and YSYEKL.

The J gene is TRBJ2-3, the V gene TRBV5-5, with 7 bases aligning to TRBD1. This CDR3 contains 16 residues. Per the germline V gene, CDR1 is SGHKS and CDR2 is YYEKEE (reference sequence). The J segment lost 2 bases and the V segment lost 4 bases, leaving 10 bases of the junction unmatched. CDR3: CASSRTGTASTDTQYF. CDR3 nucleotides: TGTGCCAGCAGCCGAACGGGGACAGCTTCCACAGATACGCAGTATTTT.

This clone appeared once. This chain links TRBV27 with TRBJ2-7; 7 nucleotides match TRBD2. Per the germline V gene, CDR1 is MNHEY and CDR2 is SMNVEV (reference sequence). V was clipped by 5 bases and J by 0 bases; unmatched bases: 7. The CDR3 runs 15 residues. The CDR3 sequence is CASSEEAGSSYEQYF. DNA of the CDR3: TGTGCCAGCAGTGAGGAAGCGGGGAGCTCCTACGAGCAGTACTTC.

This chain links TRBV7-2 with TRBJ2-2; 8 bases map to TRBD2. The V gene's germline CDR1 is SGHTA and CDR2 FQGNSA. J was trimmed by 8 bases and V by 5 bases; bases with no gene match: 16. The CDR3 spans 17 residues. The CDR3 bases are TGTGCCAGCAGCGGGATAGCGGGGACCCTTCGGTGGGGGGAGCTGTTTTTT. It codes for CASSGIAGTLRWGELFF. Using reference TRBV7-2 and TRBJ2-2 for the parts outside the CDR3, the full variable domain is GAGVSQSPSNKVTEKGKDVELRCDPISGHTALYWYRQSLGQGLEFLIYFQGNSAPDKSGLPSDRFSAERTGGSVSTLTIQRTQQEDSAVYLCASSGIAGTLRWGELFFGEGSRLTVL.

The rearrangement links TRBV5-4 to TRBJ2-5, with a weak D call TRBD2 (6 bases). Trimming left V 4 bases short and J 5 bases short, with 18 bases between. CDR3 length equals 15 residues. Germline V CDR1 and CDR2: SGHNT, YYREEE (reference sequence). As DNA, the CDR3 is TGTGCCAGCAGCAATCCTTCCGGGACTCGCGAGACCCAGTACTTC. As protein: CASSNPSGTRETQYF. Full variable domain (remainder filled in from reference TRBV5-4 and TRBJ2-5): ETGVTQSPTHLIKTRGQQVTLRCSSQSGHNTVSWYQQALGQGPQFIFQYYREEENGRGNFPPRFSGLQFPNYSSELNVNALELDDSALYLCASSNPSGTRETQYFGPGTRLLVL.

The chain is built from TRBV16 and TRBJ1-5, with 7 bases fitting TRBD1. The trim removed 5 bases at V and 9 bases at J, leaving 10 bases unmatched. CDR1 and CDR2 (germline): KGHSY, FQNENV. This CDR3 is 14 amino acids long. The CDR3, as DNA: TGTGCCAGCAGCGTTCGGACAGGCCATGGGCCCCAGCATTTT. It is translated as CASSVRTGHGPQHF.